Following are 7 T cell receptor beta chains from one sample sequenced in a study of T-cell reconstitution after alpha-beta-depleted transplantation in children. The TCRbeta library was prepared with unique molecular identifiers. TCRdb redid the calling of the PCR reads with MiXCR, one entry per CDR3 protein. Of approximately 110,000 distinct CDR3 sequences in the sample, 10% were seen once. Here the sequenced sample was PBMCs, taken before TCRalphabeta/CD19-depleted stem cell transplant. Source of these receptors: a boy between 2 and 10 years old with acute lymphoblastic leukemia, due to receive a stem cell transplant.

This clonotype was seen at least ten times. The gene calls are TRBV20-1 and TRBJ2-3, with 8 positions matching TRBD2. The CDR3 covers 16 residues. Trimming at V came to 0 bases and at J to 2 bases, leaving 7 bases not matched to a gene. CDR1 is DFQATT, CDR2 SNEGSKA, per germline (reference sequence). Here the CDR3 reads CSARDHGGRYTDTQYF. DNA for the CDR3: TGCAGTGCTAGAGATCATGGCGGGAGGTACACAGATACGCAGTATTTT.

This chain connects TRBV4-2 to TRBJ2-7; 8 bases line up with TRBD1. V trimming: 3 bases; J trimming: 5 bases; junction bases outside the gene matches: 12. The CDR3 has 16 residues. Germline CDR1 reads LGHNA; CDR2 reads YNFKEQ. The CDR3 DNA reads as TGTGCCAGCAGCCATACCCGGGACAGGTTTTTAGACGAGCAGTACTTC. It translates to CASSHTRDRFLDEQYF.

In this sample, this clonotype turned up many times. The J gene is TRBJ2-3, the V gene TRBV14; TRBD2 aligns across 11 bases. Trimming at V came to 0 bases and at J to 0 bases, leaving 8 bases not matched to a gene. The CDR3 has 19 residues. The germline gives CDR1 SGHDN, CDR2 FVKESK. In nucleotides, the CDR3 is TGTGCCAGCAGCCAAGATCCAGGGACTAGCGGCCGAAGCACAGATACGCAGTATTTT. This sequence encodes CASSQDPGTSGRSTDTQYF.

This clonotype showed up many times. V usage is TRBV12-3 or TRBV12-4 and J usage is TRBJ2-6; D tentatively fits TRBD1 or TRBD2 (5 bases each). The ends were cut back, 3 bases at V and 2 bases at J, with 8 bases in the middle. The CDR3 loop spans 15 amino acids. Written as DNA, the CDR3 is TGTGCCAGCAGTTTCACGGGACCTGGGGCCAACGTCCTGACTTTC. Its protein is CASSFTGPGANVLTF.

In this sample, this clonotype turned up many times. The chain employs TRBV10-2 and TRBJ2-5, with 7 nucleotides matching TRBD1. The V gene's germline CDR1 is WSHSY and CDR2 SAAADI. The ends lost 4 bases at V and 4 bases at J; junction bases unmatched: 3. The CDR3 totals 13 residues. Written as DNA, the CDR3 is TGCGCCAGCAGTGTACAGGGGAGAGAGACCCAGTACTTC. This encodes CASSVQGRETQYF.

V and J are TRBV20-1 and TRBJ2-7; 13 bases are shared with TRBD2. V shed 1 base, J shed 2 bases, and the junction held 8 bases outside the gene matches. The CDR3 spans 17 residues. From germline, CDR1 is DFQATT and CDR2 SNEGSKA (reference sequence). CDR3 loop: CSARGLAGGRHPYEQYF. The CDR3 DNA reads TGCAGTGCTAGAGGACTAGCGGGAGGCCGACATCCCTACGAGCAGTACTTC.

This clonotype was seen only a few times. The chain couples TRBV15 to TRBJ2-1; 12 positions agree with TRBD2. There are 15 residues in the CDR3. CDR1 is LNHNV and CDR2 is YYDKDF in the germline V gene (reference sequence). Unmatched junction bases numbered 6, after V lost 5 bases and J lost 7 bases. The CDR3 reads CATSRRTSGANEQFF. Written as DNA, the CDR3 is TGTGCCACCAGCCGCAGGACTAGCGGGGCTAATGAGCAGTTCTTC. Complete variable domain (other parts from reference TRBV15 and TRBJ2-1): DAMVIQNPRYQVTQFGKPVTLSCSQTLNHNVMYWYQQKSSQAPKLLFHYYDKDFNNEADTPDNFQSRRPNTSFCFLDIRSPGLGDTAMYLCATSRRTSGANEQFFGPGTRLTVL.